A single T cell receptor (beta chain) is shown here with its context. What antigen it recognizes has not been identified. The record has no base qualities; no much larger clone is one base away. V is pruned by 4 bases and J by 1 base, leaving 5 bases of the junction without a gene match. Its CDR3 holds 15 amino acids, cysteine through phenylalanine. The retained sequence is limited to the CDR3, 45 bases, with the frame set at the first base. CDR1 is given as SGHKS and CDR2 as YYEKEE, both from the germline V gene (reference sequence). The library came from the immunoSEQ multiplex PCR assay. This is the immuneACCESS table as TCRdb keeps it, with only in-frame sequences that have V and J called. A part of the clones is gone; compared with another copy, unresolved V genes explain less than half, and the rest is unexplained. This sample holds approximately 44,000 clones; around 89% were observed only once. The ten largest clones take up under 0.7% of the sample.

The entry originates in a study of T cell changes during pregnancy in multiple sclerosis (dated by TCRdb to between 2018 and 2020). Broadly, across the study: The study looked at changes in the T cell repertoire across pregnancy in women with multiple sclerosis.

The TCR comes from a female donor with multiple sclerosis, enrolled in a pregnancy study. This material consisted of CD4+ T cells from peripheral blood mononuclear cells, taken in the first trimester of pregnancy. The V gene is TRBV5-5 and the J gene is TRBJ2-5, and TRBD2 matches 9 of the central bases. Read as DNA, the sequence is TGTGCCAGCAGCCCAAGCGGGGGGTTCCAAGAGACCCAGTACTTC. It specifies CASSPSGGFQETQYF.